A selection of T cell receptor beta chains follows, all from one sample in a study of blood T cell repertoires in COVID-19. Here immunoSEQ multiplex PCR was the method, and the copy in TCRdb shows in-frame clones only, minus some. In the table there are 130,000 to 150,000 clones, about 70% of which are singletons. What was sequenced was peripheral blood. These receptors came from a man older than 75 with acute or convalescent COVID-19. CDR3s include the opening cysteine and the closing phenylalanine or tryptophan. A D gene is named only where the DNA matches it firmly. The size field is filled for only some rows; it gives once, few, many or a size class.

>TRBJ2-1|TRBV6-4|NA|TRBD2|13
TGTGCCAGCAGTGAAGTGGCGGGGGGTCAGCAGTTCTTC
CASSEVAGGQQFF
>TRBJ1-4|TRBV4-1|NA|NA|14
TGCGCCAGCAGCCCGCTCAGGTTCCCGGAAAAACTGTTTTTT
CASSPLRFPEKLFF
>TRBJ1-2|TRBV7-8|NA|TRBD1|13
TGTGCCAGCAGCTACACAGGGGACGGCGGCTACACCTTC
CASSYTGDGGYTF
>TRBJ1-1|TRBV20-1|NA|TRBD1|14
TGCAGTGCTGGTGGACAGGGCTGGAACACTGAAGCTTTCTTT
CSAGGQGWNTEAFF
>TRBJ1-1|TRBV28|NA|NA|14
TGTGCCAGCACGTCGGGGTGGCGGAACACTGAAGCTTTCTTT
CASTSGWRNTEAFF
>TRBJ1-5|TRBV28|NA|NA|13
TGTGCCAGCAGTTTTCGGGTTCATCAGCCCCAGCATTTT
CASSFRVHQPQHF
>TRBJ1-1|TRBV7-9|once|TRBD1|15
TGTGCCAGCAGCTCAAAGGGGGCGCGCAACACTGAAGCTTTCTTT
CASSSKGARNTEAFF
>TRBJ2-1|TRBV28|NA|NA|17
TGTGCCAGCACCCCGTTACGTGCTATAGGGGGTGGGCGAGAGCAGTTCTTC
CASTPLRAIGGGREQFF
>TRBJ2-1|TRBV7-9|NA|TRBD2|12
TGTGCCAGCAGCTTACTAGCGGGGGGGCAGTTCTTC
CASSLLAGGQFF
>TRBJ1-2|TRBV20-1|NA|NA|12
TGCAGTGCTAGTCCTCAGAACTATGGCTACACCTTC
CSASPQNYGYTF
>TRBJ2-3|TRBV5-1|NA|TRBD1|16
TGCGCCAGCAGCTTGGCCCCTGACAGGGGGGCGGATACGCAGTATTTT
CASSLAPDRGADTQYF
>TRBJ2-3|TRBV9|NA|TRBD2|16
TGTGCCAGCAGCCCGGGACTAGCGGGGTATACAGATACGCAGTATTTT
CASSPGLAGYTDTQYF
>TRBJ2-5|TRBV11-2|NA|NA|13
TGTGCCAGCAGCTTTTTATTCCTGGAGACCCAGTACTTC
CASSFLFLETQYF
>TRBJ1-1|TRBV3-1/TRBV3-2|once|TRBD1|13
TGTGCCAGCAGCCCATGGACAGGCAGTGAAGCTTTCTTT
CASSPWTGSEAFF
>TRBJ2-1|TRBV7-2|once|NA|12
TGTGCCAGCAGCTTATCTCCCAATGAGCAGTTCTTC
CASSLSPNEQFF
>TRBJ2-7|TRBV4-2|few|NA|14
TGTGCCAGCAGCCCGCGGTGGGGGCCCTACGAGCAGTACTTC
CASSPRWGPYEQYF
>TRBJ2-1|TRBV7-2|once|TRBD1|16
TGTGCCAGCAGCTTAGATGGGACAGGCTCCTACAATGAGCAGTTCTTC
CASSLDGTGSYNEQFF
>TRBJ1-4|TRBV7-2|NA|NA|15
TGTGCCAGCAGCTCCCGGTCAACAACTAATGAAAAACTGTTTTTT
CASSSRSTTNEKLFF
>TRBJ1-5|TRBV6-5|NA|TRBD1|13
TGTGCCAGCAGTCTCGACAGGGATCAGCCCCAGCATTTT
CASSLDRDQPQHF
>TRBJ2-7|TRBV11-2|few|TRBD1|14
TGTGCCAGCAGCCACAGGGGGAATTCGCGCGAGCAGTACTTC
CASSHRGNSREQYF
>TRBJ2-1|TRBV18|NA|TRBD1|14
TGTGCCAGCTCACCCGAGGGACAGGGTACCCCCGTGTTCTTC
CASSPEGQGTPVFF
>TRBJ2-7|TRBV7-2|few|TRBD2|15
TGTGCCAGCAGCCCCGTAGCGGGCCCTTCCTACGAGCAGTACTTC
CASSPVAGPSYEQYF
>TRBJ1-1|TRBV5-6|NA|NA|14
TGTGCCAGCAGCTTGGTAGGGGAGGGCACTGAAGCTTTCTTT
CASSLVGEGTEAFF
>TRBJ1-5|TRBV6-5|NA|TRBD1|13
TGTGCCAGCAGTTACGCCAGGGGGCAGCCCCAGCATTTT
CASSYARGQPQHF
>TRBJ2-3|TRBV7-2|NA|TRBD2|15
TGTGCCAGCAGCTCCGGGACTAGCGGGGGAGATACGCAGTATTTT
CASSSGTSGGDTQYF
>TRBJ2-7|TRBV6-4|NA|TRBD1|15
TGTGCCAGCAGTATTTACAGGGGAGCGTCCTACGAGCAGTACTTC
CASSIYRGASYEQYF
>TRBJ2-7|TRBV7-2|NA|TRBD1|14
TGTGCCAGCAGCTTCGCAGGGGGCGGCTACGAGCAGTACTTC
CASSFAGGGYEQYF
>TRBJ2-1|TRBV14|NA|TRBD2|16
TGTGCCAGCAGCCAACTGGGACTAGCGGGGGCAAGAGAGCAGTTCTTC
CASSQLGLAGAREQFF
>TRBJ1-1|TRBV18|NA|TRBD1|15
TGTGCCAGCTCACCTTCGACTACAGGGGTCACTGAAGCTTTCTTT
CASSPSTTGVTEAFF
>TRBJ2-1|TRBV6-5|NA|TRBD2|15
TGTGCCAGCTCCTTAGCGGGGGAGCAAGACAATGAGCAGTTCTTC
CASSLAGEQDNEQFF
>TRBJ2-7|TRBV6-2/TRBV6-3|NA|NA|15
TGTGCCAGCAGTTATGGTCAGGGTAGACCCTACGAGCAGTACTTC
CASSYGQGRPYEQYF
>TRBJ2-3|TRBV19|NA|TRBD2|16
TGTGCCAGTAGTCCCCGAGGAGCGGGGGCAGAAGATACGCAGTATTTT
CASSPRGAGAEDTQYF
>TRBJ1-5|TRBV15|NA|NA|17
TGTGCCACCAGCAGAGATCAGGCCCCGCGTGGCAATCAGCCCCAGCATTTT
CATSRDQAPRGNQPQHF
>TRBJ2-1|TRBV15|few|TRBD2|23
TGTGCCACCAGCATCCTATCGGCCCCCCCCCGGCCCCGCCCCAGCGGGGGTGACAATGAGCAGTTCTTC
CATSILSAPPRPRPSGGDNEQFF
>TRBJ2-3|TRBV19|NA|NA|15
TGTGCCAGTAGAGAGGGTTTTCATAACACAGATACGCAGTATTTT
CASREGFHNTDTQYF